Below, 16 T cell receptor beta chains from the same sample are listed, as sequenced in a study of memory B cells and T cells in multiple sclerosis. No cognate antigen is known for these TCRs. After stimulus-free culture, autoproliferating CFSE-dim and non-proliferating CFSE-high T cells were sequenced separately. Pooled replicate wells came from 5x10^7 CFSE-labeled PBMCs cultured about seven days without stimulus. Generated by immunoSEQ multiplex PCR, the TCRdb table keeps only in-frame clones and is missing some. The sample holds 35,000 to 55,000 clones, 82% seen once. The specimen sequenced was PBMCs from blood kept in culture. The receptor set was obtained from a human donor with multiple sclerosis.

The chain combines TRBV6-4 with TRBJ2-1, with D perhaps matching TRBD2 (7 bases). Germline V gives CDR1 MRHNA, CDR2 SNTAGT. Deletions cut 3 bases from V and 9 bases from J, with 15 bases between. The CDR3 has 14 residues. The CDR3 loop is CASSEDRGAGEQFF. The CDR3 DNA sequence: TGTGCCAGCAGTGAGGATCGGGGGGCCGGTGAGCAGTTCTTC.

The rearrangement links TRBV6-5 to TRBJ1-5; D not resolved. CDR1 and CDR2 from the germline V gene are MNHEY and SVGAGI. CDR3 length: 14 residues. Trimming removed 2 bases at V and 6 bases at J, with 11 bases between. DNA of the CDR3: TGTGCCAGCAGTTACCATGAGGGTGCTCAGCCCCAGCATTTT. It specifies CASSYHEGAQPQHF.

The V gene is TRBV7-8, the J gene TRBJ2-5, with TRBD1 as a possible D gene (7 bases). This CDR3 is built from 15 residues. CDR1 and CDR2 (germline): SGHVS, FQNEAQ. Trimming left V 4 bases short and J 5 bases short, with 17 bases between. This CDR3 reads CASSSDRREGETQYF. CDR3 DNA: TGTGCCAGCAGCTCGGACAGGCGGGAAGGGGAGACCCAGTACTTC.

The chain is built from TRBV10-1 and TRBJ2-7; D could derive from TRBD1 or TRBD2 (5 bases each). Germline CDR1 WNHNN, CDR2 SYGVQD (reference sequence). The CDR3 runs 14 residues. Trimming left V 0 bases short and J 2 bases short, with 8 bases between. CDR3 sequence reads: CASSESLGAYEQYF. The DNA of the CDR3 is TGCGCCAGCAGTGAGTCTCTGGGGGCCTACGAGCAGTACTTC.

The rearrangement links TRBV4-3 to TRBJ2-3; D remains unclear. Deletions cut 1 base from V and 2 bases from J, with 13 bases between. The length of the CDR3 is 16 residues. Germline CDR1 LGHNA, CDR2 YSLEER. The DNA for the CDR3 is TGCGCCAGCAGCCAAGGTAGTGAGTTCTTCACAGATACGCAGTATTTT. Its translation is CASSQGSEFFTDTQYF.

In this sample, this clone turned up once. The CDR3 DNA reads as TGCGCCAGCAGCTTGGGGGAGGGACACACCGGGGAGCTGTTTTTT. Its protein is CASSLGEGHTGELFF. V usage is TRBV5-1 and J usage is TRBJ2-2; 7 nucleotides line up with TRBD2. The CDR3 extends over 15 amino acids. Germline V gives CDR1 SGHRS, CDR2 YFSETQ. The ends lost 0 bases at V and 3 bases at J; junction bases unmatched: 2.

The chain is built from TRBV6-5 and TRBJ2-5, with D perhaps matching TRBD1 (5 bases). The V gene lost 5 bases and the J gene lost 1 base, with 11 bases spanning the gap. CDR3 size: 14 residues. Germline V gene sequence: CDR1 MNHEY, CDR2 SVGAGI. The CDR3 protein is CASSQTAIQETQYF. CDR3 DNA sequence: TGTGCCAGCAGTCAGACAGCAATCCAAGAGACCCAGTACTTC.

The sample holds one count of this clone. The chain uses TRBV7-9 and TRBJ1-2, with D possibly TRBD1 on 5 matching bases. Trimming removed 3 bases at V and 5 bases at J, with 10 bases between. This CDR3 contains 13 residues. The germline CDR1 and CDR2 sequences are SEHNR and FQNEAQ (reference sequence). DNA of the CDR3: TGTGCCAGCAGCTTTTCGGACACGTATGGCTACACCTTC. It encodes CASSFSDTYGYTF. Full variable domain (missing parts from reference TRBV7-9 and TRBJ1-2): DTGVSQNPRHKITKRGQNVTFRCDPISEHNRLYWYRQTLGQGPEFLTYFQNEAQLEKSRLLSDRFSAERPKGSFSTLEIQRTEQGDSAMYLCASSFSDTYGYTFGSGTRLTVV.

CDR3 protein: CASSLEANTEAFF. The DNA for the CDR3 is TGTGCCAGCAGCTTAGAAGCGAACACTGAAGCTTTCTTT. J is TRBJ1-1 and V is TRBV11-3; no reliable D call. This CDR3 comprises 13 residues. The ends were cut back, 0 bases at V and 1 base at J, with 3 bases in the middle. From germline, CDR1 is SGHNT and CDR2 YENEEA. Together with reference TRBV11-3 and TRBJ1-1, the CDR3 gives the full variable domain: EAGVVQSPRYKIIEKKQPVAFWCNPISGHNTLYWYLQNLGQGPELLIRYENEEAVDDSQLPKDRFSAERLKGVDSTLKIQPAELGDSAVYLCASSLEANTEAFFGQGTRLTVV.

The chain uses TRBV27 and TRBJ2-7, with D tentatively TRBD2 (5 bases). V lost 4 bases and J lost 7, with 8 bases in between. CDR3 length: 11 amino acids. The germline V gene has CDR1 MNHEY and CDR2 SMNVEV (reference sequence). In nucleotides, the CDR3 is TGTGCCAGCAGTTCGGGGATGGAGCAGTACTTC. Its protein product is CASSSGMEQYF.

The genes are TRBV25-1 and TRBJ1-5; D unresolved. The germline V gene encodes CDR1 MGHDK and CDR2 SYGVNS. This CDR3 contains 12 residues. V lost 3 bases, J lost 4 bases, and 4 bases lay in between. CDR3 DNA: TGTGCCAGCAGTGATGGGAATCAGCCCCAGCATTTT. Its translation is CASSDGNQPQHF.

The chain combines TRBV6-1 with TRBJ1-1, with D uncertain. The germline gives CDR1 MNHNS, CDR2 SASEGT. The ends were cut back, 6 bases at V and 7 bases at J, with 3 bases in the middle. The CDR3 has 9 amino acids. The CDR3 is CASRNEAFF. The CDR3 DNA is TGTGCCAGCAGAAATGAAGCTTTCTTT.

This clone has a single count. DNA for the CDR3: TGTGCCAGTAGTATAGAGGGTTCAGATACGCAGTATTTT. It is translated as CASSIEGSDTQYF. J is TRBJ2-3 and V is TRBV19; D gene ambiguous. CDR3 size: 13 residues. Germline assignment: CDR1 LNHDA and CDR2 SQIVND (reference sequence). V gave up 0 bases and J gave up 4 bases, with 5 bases separating them.

The chain joins TRBV11-2 to TRBJ2-5; 12 bases fit TRBD1. The CDR3 extends over 19 amino acids. Germline CDR1 SGHAT, CDR2 FQNNGV. Unmatched junction bases numbered 13, after V lost 4 bases and J lost 1 base. CDR3 DNA sequence: TGTGCCAGCAGCTATTTTGGGACAGGGGGCGCGGGGGGCCAAGAGACCCAGTACTTC. Amino acid sequence: CASSYFGTGGAGGQETQYF.

The gene calls are TRBV30 and TRBJ2-2; D is uncertain. Per germline, CDR1 GTSNPN and CDR2 SVGIG (reference sequence). This CDR3 is built from 13 residues. V gave up 0 bases and J gave up 4 bases, with 6 bases separating them. CDR3 sequence reads: CAWSVAGTGELFF. DNA for the CDR3: TGTGCCTGGAGTGTCGCAGGCACCGGGGAGCTGTTTTTT.

The chain links TRBV19 to TRBJ2-7; TRBD1 matches at 9 bases. The junction had 9 bases not matched to a gene; V was cut back by 6 bases and J by 6 bases. This CDR3 is 14 amino acids long. CDR1 LNHDA and CDR2 SQIVND come from the germline V gene (reference sequence). CDR3: CASSYSDRGSEQYF. The CDR3 nucleotides are TGTGCCAGTAGCTACTCCGACAGGGGGTCCGAGCAGTACTTC.